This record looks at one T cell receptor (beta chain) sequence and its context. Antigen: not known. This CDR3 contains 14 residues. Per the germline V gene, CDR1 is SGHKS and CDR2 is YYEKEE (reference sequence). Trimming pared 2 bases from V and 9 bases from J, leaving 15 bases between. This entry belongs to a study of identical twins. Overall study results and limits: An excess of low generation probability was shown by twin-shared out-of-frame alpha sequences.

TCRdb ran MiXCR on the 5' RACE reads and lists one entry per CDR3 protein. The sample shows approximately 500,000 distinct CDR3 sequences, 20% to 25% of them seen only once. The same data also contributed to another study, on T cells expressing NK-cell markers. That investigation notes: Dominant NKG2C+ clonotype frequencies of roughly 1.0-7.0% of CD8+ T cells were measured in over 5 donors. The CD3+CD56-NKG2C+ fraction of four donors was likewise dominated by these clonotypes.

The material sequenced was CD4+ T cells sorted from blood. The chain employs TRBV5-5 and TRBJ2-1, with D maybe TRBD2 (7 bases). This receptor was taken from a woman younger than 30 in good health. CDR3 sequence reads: CASSFMGGAGEQFF. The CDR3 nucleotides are TGTGCCAGCAGCTTTATGGGGGGGGCCGGTGAGCAGTTCTTC.